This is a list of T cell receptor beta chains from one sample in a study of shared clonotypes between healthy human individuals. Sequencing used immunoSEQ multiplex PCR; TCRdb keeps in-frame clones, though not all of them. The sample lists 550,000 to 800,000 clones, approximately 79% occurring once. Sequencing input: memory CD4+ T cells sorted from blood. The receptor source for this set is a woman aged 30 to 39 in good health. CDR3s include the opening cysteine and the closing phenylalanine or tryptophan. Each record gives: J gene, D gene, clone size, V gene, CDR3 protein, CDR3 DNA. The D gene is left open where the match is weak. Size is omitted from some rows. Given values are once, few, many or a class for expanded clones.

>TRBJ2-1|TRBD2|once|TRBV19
CATATSGIYNEQFF
TGTGCCACCGCGACTAGCGGGATTTACAATGAGCAGTTCTTC
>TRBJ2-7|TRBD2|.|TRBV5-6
CASGLEEGEQYF
TGTGCCAGCGGACTAGAGGAGGGCGAGCAGTACTTC
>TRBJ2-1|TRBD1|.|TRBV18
CASSSSQGYNEQFF
TGTGCCAGCTCATCGTCACAGGGGTACAATGAGCAGTTCTTC
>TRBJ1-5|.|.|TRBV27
CASTRTKDSNQPQHF
TGTGCCAGCACCCGGACGAAGGATAGCAATCAGCCCCAGCATTTT
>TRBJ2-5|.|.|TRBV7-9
CASDRLREETQYF
TGTGCCAGCGATCGGCTGAGAGAAGAGACCCAGTACTTC
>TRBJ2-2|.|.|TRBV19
CASSPRARANGGELFF
TGTGCCAGTAGTCCCAGGGCTCGGGCTAATGGCGGGGAGCTGTTTTTT
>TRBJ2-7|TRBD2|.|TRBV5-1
CASRQGLAADSYEQYF
TGCGCCAGCAGACAGGGACTAGCGGCGGACTCCTACGAGCAGTACTTC
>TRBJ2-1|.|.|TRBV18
CASSPRTPNEQFF
TGTGCCAGCTCACCACGCACCCCCAATGAGCAGTTCTTC
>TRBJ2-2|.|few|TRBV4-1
CASSQAYRENGELFF
TGCGCCAGCAGCCAAGCTTACAGGGAAAACGGGGAGCTGTTTTTT
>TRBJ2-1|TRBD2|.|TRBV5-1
CASSLRPAGTTFNEQFF
TGCGCCAGCAGCTTGCGCCCGGCCGGGACTACCTTCAATGAGCAGTTCTTC
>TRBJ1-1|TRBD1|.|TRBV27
CASSWDRGYTEAFF
TGTGCCAGCAGTTGGGACAGGGGGTACACTGAAGCTTTCTTT
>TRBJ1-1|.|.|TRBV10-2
CASSDAGSTEAFF
TGCGCCAGCAGTGACGCAGGGTCCACTGAAGCTTTCTTT
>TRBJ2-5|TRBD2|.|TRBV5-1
CASRRDIVAGGPETQYF
TGCGCCAGCAGACGAGACATTGTAGCGGGAGGGCCAGAGACCCAGTACTTC
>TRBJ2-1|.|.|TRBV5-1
CASTLGTQRWDEQFF
TGCGCCAGCACCCTAGGGACCCAACGATGGGATGAGCAGTTCTTC
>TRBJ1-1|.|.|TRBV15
CATSRDPTNTEAFF
TGTGCCACCAGCAGAGATCCGACGAACACTGAAGCTTTCTTT
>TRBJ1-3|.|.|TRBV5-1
CASSSLSTGSSGNTIYF
TGCGCCAGCAGCTCCCTATCGACAGGCTCCTCTGGAAACACCATATATTTT
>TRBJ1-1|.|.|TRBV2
CASSQDGPNTEAFF
TGTGCCAGCAGCCAGGACGGACCGAACACTGAAGCTTTCTTT
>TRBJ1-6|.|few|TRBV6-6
CASSYAGNSPLHF
TGTGCCAGCAGTTACGCGGGCAATTCACCCCTCCACTTT
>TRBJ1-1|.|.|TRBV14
CASSQDWNRVVAFF
TGTGCCAGCAGCCAAGATTGGAACAGGGTGGTGGCTTTCTTT
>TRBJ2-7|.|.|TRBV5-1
CASSLVQGDTYEQYF
TGCGCCAGCAGCTTGGTACAGGGAGACACCTACGAGCAGTACTTC
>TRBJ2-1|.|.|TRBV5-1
CASSPTAGTRQNEQFF
TGCGCCAGCAGCCCCACGGCAGGGACTCGGCAGAATGAGCAGTTCTTC
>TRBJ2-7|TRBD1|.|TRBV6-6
CASSDRERSYEQYF
TGTGCCAGCAGTGACAGGGAGAGGAGCTACGAGCAGTACTTC
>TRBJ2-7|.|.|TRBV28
CASSFFGSDGEQYF
TGTGCCAGCAGTTTTTTCGGGAGTGATGGCGAGCAGTACTTC
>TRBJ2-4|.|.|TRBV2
CASTERPNGAKNIQYF
TGTGCCAGCACCGAAAGACCTAATGGGGCCAAAAACATTCAGTACTTC
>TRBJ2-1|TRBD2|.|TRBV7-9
CASRLAGGDEQFF
TGTGCCAGCAGACTAGCGGGAGGGGATGAGCAGTTCTTC
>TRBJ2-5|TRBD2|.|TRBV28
CASNPSGRALETQYF
TGTGCCAGCAATCCTAGCGGGAGGGCCCTGGAGACCCAGTACTTC
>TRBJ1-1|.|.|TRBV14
CASSLTSSTEAFF
TGTGCCAGCAGCTTAACATCGTCGACTGAAGCTTTCTTT
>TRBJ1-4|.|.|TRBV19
CASRGEKLFF
TGTGCCAGTAGGGGAGAAAAACTGTTTTTT
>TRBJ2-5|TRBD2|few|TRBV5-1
CASSLPGTSGETQYF
TGCGCCAGCAGCTTGCCCGGGACTAGCGGGGAGACCCAGTACTTC
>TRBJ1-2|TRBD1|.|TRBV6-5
CASSQDRGHGYTF
TGTGCCAGCAGTCAAGACAGGGGACATGGCTACACCTTC
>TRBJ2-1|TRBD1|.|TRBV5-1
CASSLAQGAEEQFF
TGCGCCAGCAGCTTGGCCCAGGGGGCTGAGGAGCAGTTCTTC
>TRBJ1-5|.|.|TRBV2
CASTGESNQPQHF
TGTGCCAGCACAGGGGAAAGCAATCAGCCCCAGCATTTT
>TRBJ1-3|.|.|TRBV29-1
CSVGRGPGNTIYF
TGCAGCGTGGGCAGGGGACCTGGAAACACCATATATTTT
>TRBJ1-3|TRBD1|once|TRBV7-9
CASSPQGALVNTIYF
TGTGCCAGCAGTCCGCAGGGGGCTTTAGTAAACACCATATATTTT
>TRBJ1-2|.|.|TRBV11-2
CASSDTGFSYTF
TGTGCCAGCAGCGATACAGGGTTTAGCTACACCTTC
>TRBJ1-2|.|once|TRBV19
CASSTRSNYGYTF
TGTGCCAGTAGTACCAGATCGAACTATGGCTACACCTTC
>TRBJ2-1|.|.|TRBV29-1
CSVVGGGGAYNEQFF
TGCAGCGTTGTGGGAGGAGGGGGGGCCTACAATGAGCAGTTCTTC
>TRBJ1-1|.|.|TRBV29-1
CSAPLGGQQAFF
TGCAGCGCCCCACTCGGGGGGCAGCAAGCTTTCTTT
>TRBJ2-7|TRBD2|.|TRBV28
CASSFYTASGSLEQYF
TGTGCCAGCAGTTTCTATACGGCTAGCGGTTCCCTCGAGCAGTACTTC
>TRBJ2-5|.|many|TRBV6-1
CASGTGEQETQYF
TGTGCCAGCGGAACGGGAGAGCAAGAGACCCAGTACTTC
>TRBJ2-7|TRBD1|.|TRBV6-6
CASTSAAGGSYEQYF
TGTGCCAGCACCTCTGCGGCAGGGGGCTCCTACGAGCAGTACTTC